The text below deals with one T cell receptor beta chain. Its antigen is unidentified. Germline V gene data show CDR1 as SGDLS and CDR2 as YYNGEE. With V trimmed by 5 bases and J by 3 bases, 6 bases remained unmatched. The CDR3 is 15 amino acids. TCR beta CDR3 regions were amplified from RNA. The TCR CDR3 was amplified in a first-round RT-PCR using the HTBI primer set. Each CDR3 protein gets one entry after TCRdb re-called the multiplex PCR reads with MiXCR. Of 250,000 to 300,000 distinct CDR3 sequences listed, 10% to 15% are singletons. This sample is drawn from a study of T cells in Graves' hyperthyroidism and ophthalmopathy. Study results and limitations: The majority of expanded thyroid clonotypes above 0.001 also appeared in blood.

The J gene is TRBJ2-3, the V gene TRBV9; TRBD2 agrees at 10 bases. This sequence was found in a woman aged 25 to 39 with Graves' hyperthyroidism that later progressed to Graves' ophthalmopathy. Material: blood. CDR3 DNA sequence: TGTGCCAGCAGATTAGGACTAGCGGAAACAGATACGCAGTATTTT. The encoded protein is CASRLGLAETDTQYF.